These 5 T cell receptor beta chains were all obtained from the same sample, sequenced in a study of blood T cell repertoires in COVID-19 (dated by TCRdb to the early 2020s). Library preparation was by the immunoSEQ multiplex PCR assay. TCRdb holds this immuneACCESS table with in-frame rearrangements only. Some clones are missing; in checked studies, unresolved V genes explain under half, and the rest has no known cause. Present in this sample are 250,000 or so clones, about 84% of which were seen just once. Approximately 13% of the sample comes from the top ten. Specimen: peripheral blood. The receptors were gathered from a man older than 75 with acute or convalescent COVID-19.

This clone was observed a single time. The rearrangement uses TRBV5-1 and TRBJ2-1, with D possibly being TRBD2 (6 bases). Trimming stripped 0 bases from V and 0 bases from J, with 16 bases between. Germline assignment: CDR1 SGHRS and CDR2 YFSETQ. This CDR3 region has 18 residues. CDR3 sequence: CASSLADRGTFSYNEQFF. Written as DNA, the CDR3 is TGCGCCAGCAGCTTGGCCGATCGGGGGACCTTCTCCTACAATGAGCAGTTCTTC.

The rearrangement links TRBV3-1 (or the pseudogene TRBV3-2) to TRBJ2-2, with 9 bases lining up with TRBD2. Germline V lookup: CDR1 LGHDT, CDR2 YNNKEL (reference sequence). The CDR3 consists of 14 residues. The junction had 3 bases not matched to a gene; V was cut back by 4 bases and J by 6 bases. The CDR3 reads CASSRGLAAGELFF. In nucleotides, the CDR3 is TGTGCCAGCAGCCGGGGACTAGCCGCCGGGGAGCTGTTTTTT.

This clone has just a few counts. V usage is TRBV29-1 and J usage is TRBJ2-5; a possible D gene is TRBD2 (6 bases). CDR3 size: 12 residues. V lost 8 bases and J 5 bases, leaving 15 bases between the germline ends. The germline V gene encodes CDR1 SQVTM and CDR2 ANQGSEA. The CDR3 protein is CSFQMGTETQYF. CDR3 bases: TGCAGCTTCCAGATGGGGACTGAGACCCAGTACTTC.

The chain employs TRBV5-1 and TRBJ1-5, with D possibly TRBD1 on 6 matching bases. This CDR3 has 16 amino acids. V shed 0 bases and J shed 4 bases, with 14 bases lying between them. Per germline, CDR1 SGHRS and CDR2 YFSETQ. The CDR3 region is CASSLGLGQGNQPQHF. The CDR3 bases are TGCGCCAGCAGCTTGGGGCTTGGGCAGGGGAATCAGCCCCAGCATTTT.

The chain recombines TRBV6-5 with TRBJ1-5; D remains unclear. The CDR3 sequence is 15 residues long. Trimming pared 6 bases from V and 2 bases from J, leaving 14 bases between. Germline assignment: CDR1 MNHEY and CDR2 SVGAGI. In DNA form, the CDR3 reads TGTGCCAGCAGGAACGTGGCCCAAGGCAATCAGCCCCAGCATTTT. It encodes CASRNVAQGNQPQHF.